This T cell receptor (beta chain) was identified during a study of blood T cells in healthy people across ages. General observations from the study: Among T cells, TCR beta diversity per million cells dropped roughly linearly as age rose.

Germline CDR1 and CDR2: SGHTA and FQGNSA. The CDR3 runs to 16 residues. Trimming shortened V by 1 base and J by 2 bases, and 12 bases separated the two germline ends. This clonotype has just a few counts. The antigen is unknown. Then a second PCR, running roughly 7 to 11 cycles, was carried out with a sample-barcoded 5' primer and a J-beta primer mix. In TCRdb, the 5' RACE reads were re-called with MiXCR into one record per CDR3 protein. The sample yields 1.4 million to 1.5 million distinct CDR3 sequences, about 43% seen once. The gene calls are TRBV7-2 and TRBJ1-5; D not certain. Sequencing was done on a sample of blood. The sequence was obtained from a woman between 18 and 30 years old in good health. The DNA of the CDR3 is TGTGCCAGCAGCTTAGGGGCACTTATACGCAATCAGCCCCAGCATTTT. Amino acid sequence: CASSLGALIRNQPQHF. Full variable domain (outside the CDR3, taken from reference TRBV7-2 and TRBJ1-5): GAGVSQSPSNKVTEKGKDVELRCDPISGHTALYWYRQSLGQGLEFLIYFQGNSAPDKSGLPSDRFSAERTGGSVSTLTIQRTQQEDSAVYLCASSLGALIRNQPQHFGDGTRLSIL.